The entry that follows covers one TCR beta chain sequence. Its antigen is still unknown. V lost 7 bases, J lost 7 bases, and 12 bases lay in between. This CDR3 has 12 amino acids. The germline CDR1 and CDR2 sequences are KGHDR and SFDVKD. The data derive from a study of identical twins. Notes on the study in general: Zero-insertion findings could be partly confounded by invariant cells (MAIT and iNKT cells).

Unique molecular identifiers were present on the cDNA, and a universal primer site came from template switching. One entry per CDR3 protein results from TCRdb running MiXCR on the 5' RACE reads. The data show roughly 700,000 distinct CDR3 sequences, around 8.3% seen once. All donors comprised healthy Caucasians. The sample was also reused in another study, on yellow fever vaccine responses in identical twins.

V is TRBV24-1 and J is TRBJ1-2; D unclear. The receptor comes from a woman under 30 in good health. The sample was PBMCs. This CDR3 reads CATSGDLGGYTF. CDR3 bases: TGTGCCACCAGCGGGGATTTGGGTGGCTACACCTTC.